This T cell receptor (beta chain) comes out of a study of shared clonotypes between healthy human individuals. Across the whole study: Used for every donor were three CD4 naive, three CD4 memory, two CD8 naive and one CD8 memory plate.

Within Nashville, Tennessee resided all donors, each a Caucasian adult. In regard to this clone: Antigen unknown.

The repertoire was sequenced with immunoSEQ multiplex PCR; TCRdb's copy has only in-frame clones and lacks some. The repertoire includes about 2.3 million clones, approximately 93% of them detected once, and 0.3% to 0.4% sits in the top ten. Study results and limitations: Naive subsets typically showed greater estimated richness than memory subsets. Since donors were few, the genetic and exposure-history diversity represented was limited.

Germline V gene data show CDR1 as MGHRA and CDR2 as YSYEKL. This CDR3 has 15 amino acids. V shed 7 bases and J 6 bases; nucleotides not matched to a gene: 9. What was sequenced was naive CD4+ T cells from PBMCs. Sample subset: CD45RA+ positively selected. The rearrangement uses TRBV4-1 and TRBJ2-1; TRBD2 matches at 10 bases. The sequence was obtained from a man between 18 and 29 years old in good health. Some clones in this sample may be carry-over from other donors' samples. The CDR3 region is CASNPAGGPFNEQFF. CDR3 sequence (DNA): TGCGCCAGCAACCCAGCGGGAGGGCCATTCAATGAGCAGTTCTTC.